Shown below are 7 T cell receptor beta chains from a single sample sequenced in a study of T-cell reconstitution after alpha-beta-depleted transplantation in children. Library preparation (for TCRbeta) was performed with unique molecular identifiers. Using its own MiXCR run on the PCR reads, TCRdb lists one record per CDR3 protein. The data hold around 670,000 distinct CDR3 sequences, with about an eighth observed a single time. The sequences come from PBMCs, collected before TCRalphabeta/CD19-depleted stem cell transplant. These TCRs come from a girl aged 2 to 9 with congenital amegakaryocytic thrombocytopenia, due to receive a stem cell transplant.

This clonotype came up many times. The genes are TRBV12-3 or TRBV12-4 and TRBJ2-6; D ambiguous. The CDR3 is made up of 13 amino acids. Trimming removed 8 bases from V and 0 bases from J, with 5 bases in between. The CDR3 nucleotides read TGTGCCAGCGCCCACTCTGGGGCCAACGTCCTGACTTTC. Amino acid sequence: CASAHSGANVLTF.

Ten or more counts support this clonotype. V and J are TRBV12-3 or TRBV12-4 and TRBJ2-7, with unresolved D. Trimming shortened V by 8 bases and J by 0 bases, and 5 bases separated the two germline ends. The CDR3 length is 11 residues. CDR3 in DNA: TGTGCCAGCGGGCCCTCCTACGAGCAGTACTTC. It encodes CASGPSYEQYF.

Comments on this clonotype: A clone one base away is much larger, so this may be a read error. The chain links TRBV2 to TRBJ2-1, with D tentatively TRBD2 (5 bases). This CDR3 is 16 amino acids long. Germline V lookup: CDR1 SNHLY, CDR2 FYNNEI. CDR3 residues: CASSEGPSGPYNEQLF. Written as DNA, the CDR3 is TGTGCCAGCAGTGAAGGTCCCAGCGGTCCCTACAATGAGCAGCTCTTC.

This clonotype appeared many times. The chain combines TRBV6-5 with TRBJ2-5; D unclear. Germline loops: CDR1 MNHEY, CDR2 SVGAGI. Trimming took off 0 bases at V and 2 bases at J, with 13 bases between the two ends. The CDR3 has 16 amino acids. CDR3: CASSYSVIPGQETQYF. The DNA for the CDR3 is TGTGCCAGCAGTTACTCCGTTATCCCAGGACAAGAGACCCAGTACTTC.

This clonotype has a count of ten or more. The gene calls are TRBV20-1 and TRBJ2-7; 7 nucleotides agree with TRBD2. Unmatched junction bases numbered 13, after V lost 3 bases and J lost 5 bases. The CDR3 is 15 residues long. Germline V gene lookup returns CDR1 DFQATT and CDR2 SNEGSKA (reference sequence). DNA for the CDR3: TGCAGTGCTAGGAGCCTGGGCGGGAGTATGGACGAGCAGTACTTC. It encodes CSARSLGGSMDEQYF.

Many counts were recorded for this clonotype. This chain uses TRBV10-3 with TRBJ2-3, with TRBD2 matching 9 bases. The V segment lost 6 bases and the J segment 1 base; nucleotides outside the gene matches: 14. CDR3 length: 18 residues. In germline, CDR1 is ENHRY, CDR2 SYGVKD. CDR3 region: CAISRPSGRSLGTDTQYF. The CDR3 DNA sequence: TGTGCCATCAGCCGACCGAGCGGGAGGTCCCTCGGCACAGATACGCAGTATTTT.

In its sample, this clonotype was seen a few times. The V and J genes are TRBV7-6 and TRBJ2-7, with 8 bases lining up with TRBD2. Germline trimming cut 1 base from V and 2 bases from J; bases unmatched to any gene: 4. The CDR3 consists of 15 residues. The germline gives CDR1 SGHVS, CDR2 FNYEAQ. CDR3 DNA: TGTGCCAGCAGCTTAGGTGTAGCGGGAACCTACGAGCAGTACTTC. It is translated as CASSLGVAGTYEQYF.